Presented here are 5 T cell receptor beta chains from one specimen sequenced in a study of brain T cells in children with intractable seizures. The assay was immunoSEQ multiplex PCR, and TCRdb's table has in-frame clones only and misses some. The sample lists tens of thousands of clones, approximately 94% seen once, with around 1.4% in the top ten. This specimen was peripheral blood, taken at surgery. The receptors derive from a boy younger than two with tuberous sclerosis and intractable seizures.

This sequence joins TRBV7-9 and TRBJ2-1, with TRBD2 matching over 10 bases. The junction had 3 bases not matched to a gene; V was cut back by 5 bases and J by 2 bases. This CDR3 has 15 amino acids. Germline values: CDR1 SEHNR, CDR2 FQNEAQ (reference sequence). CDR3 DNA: TGTGCCAGCAGCAGTAGCGGGAGGACCTACAATGAGCAGTTCTTC. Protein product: CASSSSGRTYNEQFF.

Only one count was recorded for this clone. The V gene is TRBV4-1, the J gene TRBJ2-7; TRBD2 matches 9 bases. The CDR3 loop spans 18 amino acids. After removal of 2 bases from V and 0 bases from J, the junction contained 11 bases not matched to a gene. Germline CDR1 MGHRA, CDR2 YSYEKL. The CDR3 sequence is CASSQYEFLAGSSYEQYF. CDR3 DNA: TGCGCCAGCAGCCAATACGAGTTTCTAGCGGGAAGCTCCTACGAGCAGTACTTC.

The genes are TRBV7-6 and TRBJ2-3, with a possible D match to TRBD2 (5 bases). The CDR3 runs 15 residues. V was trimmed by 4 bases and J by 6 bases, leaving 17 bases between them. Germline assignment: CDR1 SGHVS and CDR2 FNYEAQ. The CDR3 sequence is CASSSQWTSADTQYF. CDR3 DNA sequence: TGTGCCAGCAGCTCCCAGTGGACTTCGGCGGATACGCAGTATTTT.

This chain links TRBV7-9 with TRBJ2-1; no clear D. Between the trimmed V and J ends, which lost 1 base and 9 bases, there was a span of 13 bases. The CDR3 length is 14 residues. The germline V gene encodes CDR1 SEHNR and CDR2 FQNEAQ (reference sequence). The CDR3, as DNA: TGTGCCAGCAGCTTAGTAAACCAAAATCTTGAGCAGTTCTTC. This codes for CASSLVNQNLEQFF. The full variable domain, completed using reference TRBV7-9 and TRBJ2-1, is DTGVSQNPRHKITKRGQNVTFRCDPISEHNRLYWYRQTLGQGPEFLTYFQNEAQLEKSRLLSDRFSAERPKGSFSTLEIQRTEQGDSAMYLCASSLVNQNLEQFFGPGTRLTVL.

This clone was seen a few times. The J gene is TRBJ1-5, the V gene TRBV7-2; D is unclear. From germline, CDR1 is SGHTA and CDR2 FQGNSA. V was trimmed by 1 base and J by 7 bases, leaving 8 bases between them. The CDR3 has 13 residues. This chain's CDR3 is CASSLDRAQPQHF. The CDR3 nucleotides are TGTGCCAGCAGCTTAGATAGGGCCCAGCCCCAGCATTTT.